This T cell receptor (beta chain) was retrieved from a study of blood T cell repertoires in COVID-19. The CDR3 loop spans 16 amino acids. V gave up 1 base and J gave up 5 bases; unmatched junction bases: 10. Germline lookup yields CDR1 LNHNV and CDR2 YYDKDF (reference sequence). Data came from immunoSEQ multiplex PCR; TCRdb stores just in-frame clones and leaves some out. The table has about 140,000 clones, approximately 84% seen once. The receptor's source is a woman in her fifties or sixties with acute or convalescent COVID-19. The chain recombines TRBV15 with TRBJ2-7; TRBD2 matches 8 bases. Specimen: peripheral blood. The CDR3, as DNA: TGTGCCACCAGCAGAGTAACGGGACTAGGATTTAACGAGCAGTACTTC. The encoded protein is CATSRVTGLGFNEQYF.